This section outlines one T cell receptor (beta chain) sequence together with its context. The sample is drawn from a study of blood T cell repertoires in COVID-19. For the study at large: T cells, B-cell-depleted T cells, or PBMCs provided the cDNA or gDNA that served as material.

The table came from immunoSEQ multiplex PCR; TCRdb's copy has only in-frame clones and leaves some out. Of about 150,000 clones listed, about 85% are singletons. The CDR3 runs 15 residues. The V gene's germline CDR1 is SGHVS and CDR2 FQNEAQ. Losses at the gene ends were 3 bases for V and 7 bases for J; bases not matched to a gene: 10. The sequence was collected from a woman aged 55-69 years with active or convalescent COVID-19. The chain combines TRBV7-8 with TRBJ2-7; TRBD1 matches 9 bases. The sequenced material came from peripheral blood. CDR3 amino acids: CASSLPGQGTGEQYF. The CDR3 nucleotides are TGTGCCAGCAGCTTGCCGGGACAGGGAACGGGGGAGCAGTACTTC.